This TCR beta chain was identified during a study of T cells in Graves' hyperthyroidism and ophthalmopathy. Study-wide results and caveats: Among clonotypes expanded in thyroid above 0.001, most were also found in blood.

In its sample, this clonotype was seen a few times. Its cognate antigen is unknown. It was less than 13 ml of fresh peripheral blood that supplied the PBMCs. RNA transcripts provided the source from which TCR beta CDR3 regions were amplified. HTBI primers drove first-round RT-PCR of the TCR CDR3. MiXCR, run by TCRdb on the multiplex PCR reads, gives a single entry per CDR3 protein. The sample has a few hundred thousand distinct CDR3 sequences; more than 15% are singletons. This sequence was found in a woman aged 40 to 50 with Graves' ophthalmopathy. Sequencing was carried out using blood.

The chain's CDR3 is CASKDSYLADTQYF. The DNA for the CDR3 is TGTGCCAGCAAGGACTCGTACCTAGCAGATACGCAGTATTTT. The chain carries TRBV11-3 and TRBJ2-3; D is possibly TRBD2 (5 bases). CDR3 length: 14 residues. Germline CDR1 is SGHNT and CDR2 is YENEEA. V gave up 7 bases and J gave up 4 bases, with 15 bases separating them.